This T cell receptor (beta chain) was captured by sequencing in a study of shared clonotypes between healthy human individuals. The donor population consisted of healthy HIV-negative adults with no recent acute infections or vaccinations. The study separated CD4+ cells into CD45RA+ naive and CD45RA-negative memory subsets. As for this clone: The target antigen is unknown.

Regarding the study as a whole: Clonotypes that were shared across a handful of donors made up approximately 5% of naive CD4 clonotypes.

Every subset's genomic DNA went evenly onto several immunoSEQ plates. The protocol was immunoSEQ multiplex PCR, while the TCRdb copy is restricted to in-frame clones and leaves out a portion. The table includes a few million clones, approximately 94% detected once. This CDR3 contains 17 residues. Germline CDR1 reads SGHTA; CDR2 reads FQGNSA. With 5 bases clipped from V and 0 bases from J, the junction kept 6 bases outside the gene matches. Sequenced material: naive CD4+ T cells sorted from blood. Documented subset: CD45RA+ positively selected. This receptor was obtained from a man in his late teens or twenties in good health. The chain couples TRBV7-2 to TRBJ2-3; 12 bases fit TRBD2. The chain's CDR3 is CASSLRLAGASTDTQYF. The CDR3 DNA follows: TGTGCCAGCAGCCTTAGACTAGCGGGGGCCAGCACAGATACGCAGTATTTT.